The 11 T cell receptor beta chains below all came from one sample that was sequenced in a study of OX40 agonist ivuxolimab in advanced cancers. Measured with immunoSEQ multiplex PCR; TCRdb has only the in-frame clones, and not every one. The repertoire includes tens of thousands of clones, about 95% of them detected once, and about 10% sits in the top ten. The sequencing here drew on CD4+ or CD8+ T cells sorted from blood, taken in a trial of the OX40 agonist ivuxolimab. The receptors here all came from an adult with an advanced solid tumor such as melanoma, head and neck, liver or kidney cancer.

The chain uses TRBV13 and TRBJ1-2, with 9 bases lining up with TRBD1. This CDR3 contains 15 residues. Germline V lookup: CDR1 PRHDT, CDR2 FYEKMQ (reference sequence). Trimming at V came to 4 bases and at J to 7 bases, leaving 10 bases not matched to a gene. The CDR3 region is CASSSKDRGERGYTF. CDR3 DNA: TGTGCCAGCAGCTCAAAGGACAGGGGAGAGCGTGGCTACACCTTC. Full variable domain (rest looked up from reference TRBV13 and TRBJ1-2): AAGVIQSPRHLIKEKRETATLKCYPIPRHDTVYWYQQGPGQDPQFLISFYEKMQSDKGSIPDRFSAQQFSDYHSELNMSSLELGDSALYFCASSSKDRGERGYTFGSGTRLTVV.

This sequence joins TRBV11-2 and TRBJ2-1; no definite D call. V dropped 5 bases and J dropped 0 bases, with 11 bases sitting between them. There are 15 residues in the CDR3. Germline CDR1 SGHAT, CDR2 FQNNGV. CDR3 in DNA: TGTGCCAGCAGCCTAACGAGGAACTCCTACAATGAGCAGTTCTTC. As protein: CASSLTRNSYNEQFF.

This clone appeared a single time. The rearrangement joins TRBV4-2 to TRBJ2-1; maybe TRBD2 (6 bases). The CDR3 consists of 14 residues. The germline V gene encodes CDR1 LGHNA and CDR2 YNFKEQ. Deletions cut 1 base from V and 12 bases from J, with 16 bases between. Written as DNA, the CDR3 is TGTGCCAGCAGCCAAGCGGCGGGAAATACAGCGCAGTTCTTC. Residues: CASSQAAGNTAQFF.

The chain couples TRBV7-8 to TRBJ2-1; 7 bases map to TRBD2. V lost 1 base to trimming and J lost 1 base; unmatched junction nucleotides: 4. Germline V CDR1 and CDR2: SGHVS, FQNEAQ. The CDR3 extends over 16 amino acids. The CDR3 region is CASSLERSGSYNEQFF. The CDR3 DNA reads TGTGCCAGCAGCTTAGAGCGTAGCGGGTCCTACAATGAGCAGTTCTTC.

The V and J genes are TRBV7-2 and TRBJ2-5; 10 nucleotides agree with TRBD2. CDR3 length: 16 residues. J lost 5 bases, V lost 3 bases, and 9 bases had no gene match. Germline lookup yields CDR1 SGHTA and CDR2 FQGNSA. Here the CDR3 reads CASSFPIAGGGETQYF. The DNA for the CDR3 is TGTGCCAGCAGCTTCCCGATAGCGGGAGGAGGGGAGACCCAGTACTTC.

There are a few counts of this clone. This chain links TRBV7-9 with TRBJ2-5; D unclear. In germline, CDR1 is SEHNR, CDR2 FQNEAQ (reference sequence). This CDR3 contains 11 residues. V dropped 4 bases and J dropped 1 base, with 1 base sitting between them. The CDR3, as DNA: TGTGCCAGCAGCTCCCAAGAGACCCAGTACTTC. Translating gives CASSSQETQYF.

The rearrangement uses TRBV6-6 and TRBJ1-2; D not certain. This CDR3 spans 14 amino acids. Germline loops: CDR1 MNHNY, CDR2 SVGAGI (reference sequence). Deletions cut 7 bases from V and 4 bases from J, with 16 bases between. CDR3 DNA: TGTGCCAGCACCACGACCGAAGAGGGCTATGGCTACACCTTC. Protein product: CASTTTEEGYGYTF.

J is TRBJ1-2 and V is TRBV7-8; 12 bases align to TRBD1. Germline V gene data show CDR1 as SGHVS and CDR2 as FQNEAQ. With V trimmed by 5 bases and J by 5 bases, 9 bases remained unmatched. The CDR3 contains 16 residues. The CDR3 here is CASSPGTGGVGYGYTF. The DNA of the CDR3 is TGTGCCAGCAGCCCTGGGACAGGGGGCGTTGGTTATGGCTACACCTTC. The variable domain in full, completed from reference TRBV7-8 and TRBJ1-2, reads GAGVSQSPRYKVAKRGQDVALRCDPISGHVSLFWYQQALGQGPEFLTYFQNEAQLDKSGLPSDRFFAERPEGSVSTLKIQRTQQEDSAVYLCASSPGTGGVGYGYTFGSGTRLTVV.

The V and J genes are TRBV11-3 and TRBJ1-1; D perhaps matches TRBD1 (5 bases). This CDR3 has 13 amino acids. The V end was cut by 6 bases, the J end by 0 bases, with 8 bases between. The germline CDR1 and CDR2 sequences are SGHNT and YENEEA. In nucleotides, the CDR3 is TGTGCCAGCAGGGGACGGATGAACACTGAAGCTTTCTTT. Its translation is CASRGRMNTEAFF.

The chain joins TRBV13 to TRBJ1-3; no clear D gene. The CDR3 consists of 14 residues. The V end was cut by 1 base, the J end by 4 bases, with 8 bases between. The germline CDR1 and CDR2 sequences are PRHDT and FYEKMQ (reference sequence). In DNA form, the CDR3 reads TGTGCCAGCAGCTTAGATCGTTCAGGAAACACCATATATTTT. Translation gives CASSLDRSGNTIYF.

The rearrangement joins TRBV15 to TRBJ1-2, with D perhaps matching TRBD1 (5 bases). This CDR3 contains 16 residues. The germline V and J ends were trimmed by 5 bases and 6 bases, with 22 bases remaining between them. Germline CDR1 and CDR2: LNHNV and YYDKDF (reference sequence). The CDR3 DNA is TGTGCCACCAGCGGGGTACCTCGGGACTTGACGGATGGCTACACCTTC. Amino acids: CATSGVPRDLTDGYTF.